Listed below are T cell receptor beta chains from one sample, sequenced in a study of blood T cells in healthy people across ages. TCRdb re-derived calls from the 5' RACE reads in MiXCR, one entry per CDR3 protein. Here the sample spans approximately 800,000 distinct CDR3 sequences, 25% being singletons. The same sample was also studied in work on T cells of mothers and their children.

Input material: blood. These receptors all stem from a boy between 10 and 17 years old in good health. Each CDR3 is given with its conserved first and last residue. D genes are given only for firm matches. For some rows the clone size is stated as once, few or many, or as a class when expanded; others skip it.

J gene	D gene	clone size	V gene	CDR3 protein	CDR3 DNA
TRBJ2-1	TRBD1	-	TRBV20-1	CSAGTGPYNEQFF	TGCAGTGCTGGGACAGGCCCTTACAATGAGCAGTTCTTC
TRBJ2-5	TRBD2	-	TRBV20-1	CSARGPWTSGGQETQYF	TGCAGTGCTAGAGGGCCTTGGACTAGCGGGGGCCAAGAGACCCAGTACTTC
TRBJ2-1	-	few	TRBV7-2	CASSLGPRTLRGFF	TGTGCCAGCAGCTTAGGGCCGAGAACACTCAGGGGGTTCTTC
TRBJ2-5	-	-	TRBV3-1	CASSQDAGSAQYF	TGTGCCAGCAGCCAAGATGCGGGGTCGGCCCAGTACTTC
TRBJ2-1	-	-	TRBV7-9	CASTAGHQIPNEQFF	TGTGCCAGCACCGCGGGACACCAGATCCCGAATGAGCAGTTCTTC
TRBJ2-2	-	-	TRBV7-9	CASSLLPTRGNTGELFF	TGTGCCAGCAGCTTATTACCGACTAGAGGGAACACCGGGGAGCTGTTTTTT
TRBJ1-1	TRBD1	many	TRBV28	CASSLRPGQAKPNEAFF	TGTGCCAGCAGTTTACGGCCGGGACAGGCCAAGCCCAATGAAGCTTTCTTT
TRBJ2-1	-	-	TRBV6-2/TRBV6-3	CAIALGPLTYNEQFF	TGTGCCATCGCTCTGGGACCCCTGACTTACAATGAGCAGTTCTTC
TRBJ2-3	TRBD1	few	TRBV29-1	CSVRGSSADTQYF	TGCAGCGTCAGGGGGAGTAGCGCAGATACGCAGTATTTT
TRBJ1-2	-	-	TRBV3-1	CASSQLSAGYTF	TGTGCCAGCAGCCAATTGAGTGCTGGCTACACCTTC
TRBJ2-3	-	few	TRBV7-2	CASSLAGVTDTQYF	TGTGCCAGCAGCTTAGCGGGCGTCACAGATACGCAGTATTTT
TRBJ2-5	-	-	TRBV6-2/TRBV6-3	CASSYSGPQYF	TGTGCCAGCAGTTACTCCGGGCCCCAGTACTTC
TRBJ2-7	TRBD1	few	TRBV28	CASSSPDRVEQYF	TGTGCCAGCAGTTCGCCGGACAGGGTCGAGCAGTACTTC
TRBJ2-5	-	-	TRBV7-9	CASSLVSSGPETQYF	TGTGCCAGCAGCTTAGTTTCGTCTGGCCCGGAGACCCAGTACTTC
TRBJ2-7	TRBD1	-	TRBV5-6	CASSGGTGWYEQYF	TGTGCCAGCAGCGGGGGGACAGGGTGGTACGAGCAGTACTTC
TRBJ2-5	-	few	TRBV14	CASSQDWERQETQYF	TGTGCCAGCAGCCAAGATTGGGAGAGACAAGAGACCCAGTACTTC
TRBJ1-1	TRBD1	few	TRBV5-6	CASSLGHRGDTEAFF	TGTGCCAGCAGCTTGGGTCACAGGGGGGACACTGAAGCTTTCTTT
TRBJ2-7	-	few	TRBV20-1	CSAIDPSAAVGYYEQYF	TGCAGTGCTATCGACCCGTCAGCTGCGGTGGGCTACTACGAGCAGTACTTC
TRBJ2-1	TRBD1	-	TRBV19	CASSIGTGGSYNEQFF	TGTGCCAGTAGTATAGGCACAGGGGGTTCCTACAATGAGCAGTTCTTC
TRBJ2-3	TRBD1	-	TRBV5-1	CASSPRQGGPTDTQYF	TGCGCCAGCAGCCCTCGACAGGGTGGCCCCACAGATACGCAGTATTTT
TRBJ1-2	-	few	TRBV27	CASGPSTDDYGYTF	TGTGCCAGCGGGCCATCGACAGACGATTATGGCTACACCTTC
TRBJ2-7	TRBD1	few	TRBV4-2	CASSQAGQGADEQYF	TGTGCCAGCAGCCAAGCCGGACAGGGGGCTGACGAGCAGTACTTC
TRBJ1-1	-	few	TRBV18	CASSPTGFGVNTEAFF	TGTGCCAGCTCACCAACGGGTTTTGGTGTGAACACTGAAGCTTTCTTT
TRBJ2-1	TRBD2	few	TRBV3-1	CASSPEASGSDEQFF	TGTGCCAGCAGCCCAGAGGCTAGCGGGAGTGATGAGCAGTTCTTC
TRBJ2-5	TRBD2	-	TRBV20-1	CSAVLAGVETQYF	TGCAGTGCCGTCCTAGCGGGGGTAGAGACCCAGTACTTC
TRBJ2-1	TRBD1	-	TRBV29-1	CSVVARDRYNEQFF	TGCAGCGTTGTTGCCCGGGACAGGTACAATGAGCAGTTCTTC
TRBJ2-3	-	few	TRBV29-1	CSVESGFTDTQYF	TGCAGCGTAGAAAGCGGTTTCACAGATACGCAGTATTTT
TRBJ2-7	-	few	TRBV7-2	CASSLRELGYEQYF	TGTGCCAGCAGCTTGCGAGAATTGGGCTACGAGCAGTACTTC
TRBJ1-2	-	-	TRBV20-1	CSAISVQWEGYTF	TGCAGTGCTATTTCGGTCCAGTGGGAGGGCTACACCTTC
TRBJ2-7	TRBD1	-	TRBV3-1	CASSPVGGLRQYF	TGTGCCAGCAGCCCGGTAGGGGGCCTCCGGCAGTACTTC